Sequencing of this TCR beta chain was carried out in a study of blood T cell repertoires in COVID-19. The overall study: T cells, B-cell-depleted T cells, or PBMCs supplied cDNA or gDNA.

The CDR3 loop spans 19 amino acids. CDR1 is SGHNT and CDR2 is YYREEE in the germline V gene (reference sequence). V shed 2 bases and J 2 bases; nucleotides not matched to a gene: 14. Here immunoSEQ multiplex PCR was the method, and the copy in TCRdb shows in-frame clones only, minus some. The data show under 150,000 clones, with around 78% seen just once and 10% to 11% held by the top ten. Material: peripheral blood. The rearrangement joins TRBV5-4 to TRBJ2-5, with 11 bases identical to TRBD2. The sequence came from a human donor in a cohort sampled during active COVID-19. CDR3 DNA: TGTGCCAGCAGCTTTCCCAAGACTAGCGGGGTTACTCGACAAGAGACCCAGTACTTC. It codes for CASSFPKTSGVTRQETQYF.